The following is a T cell receptor (beta chain) sequence with its context. This CDR3 spans 13 amino acids. Germline V CDR1 and CDR2: MNHEY, SVGAGI. V lost 7 bases and J 4 bases, leaving 11 bases between the germline ends. The sample comes from a study of blood T cell repertoires in COVID-19. Study as a whole: T cells, B-cell-depleted T cells, or PBMCs provided the cDNA or gDNA that served as material.

Clones were sequenced by immunoSEQ multiplex PCR, and TCRdb holds only the in-frame ones, with some missing. The sample has under 200,000 clones; about 80% are singletons. The chain is built from TRBV6-5 and TRBJ1-5, with D perhaps TRBD1 (6 bases). This receptor was identified in a woman in her sixties who had recovered from COVID-19. Sequencing was performed on PBMCs or T cells enriched from blood (not recorded which). The CDR3 reads CASTGQYNQPQHF. The CDR3 nucleotides read TGTGCCAGCACAGGACAGTATAATCAGCCCCAGCATTTT.